The T cell receptor (beta chain) under discussion was sequenced for a study of T cell repertoires in cytomegalovirus infection. Study information: Newly reported HLA-C-restricted and thoroughly characterized HLA-B-restricted CMV epitopes were employed. Based on public TCR beta signatures, there were indications of CMV infection and of a matching HLA type.

A single record per CDR3 protein comes from TCRdb applying MiXCR to the reads. The sample gives about 920,000 distinct CDR3 sequences, less than 40% of which show up once; more than 13% is in the top ten. Concerning this clonotype itself: Its cognate antigen is unknown.

V shed 4 bases and J shed 3 bases, with 19 bases lying between them. The CDR3 consists of 17 residues. Germline V gene data show CDR1 as SEHNR and CDR2 as FQNEAQ (reference sequence). The genes are TRBV7-9 and TRBJ2-1; D may be TRBD1 (6 bases). The TCR originated in a human donor in good health (CMV status not recorded). Some clones in this sample may be carry-over from other donors' samples. The material was cultured CD8+ T cells from PBMCs, obtained from culture after CMV antigen stimulation. CDR3 in amino acids: CASSSTGTKGYYNEQFF. In DNA form, the CDR3 reads TGTGCCAGCAGCTCCACCGGGACAAAAGGGTACTACAATGAGCAGTTCTTC. Full variable domain (rest looked up from reference TRBV7-9 and TRBJ2-1): DTGVSQNPRHKITKRGQNVTFRCDPISEHNRLYWYRQTLGQGPEFLTYFQNEAQLEKSRLLSDRFSAERPKGSFSTLEIQRTEQGDSAMYLCASSSTGTKGYYNEQFFGPGTRLTVL.